Shown below are 6 T cell receptor beta chains from a single sample sequenced in a study of Ad26.COV2.S vaccination and SARS-CoV-2 variants. Treatment: roughly 18 received Ad26.COV2.S at low or high dose, single or two shots; about five received placebo; per-sample allocation not given. Sampling was performed 63 days after the first vaccine or placebo injection. Clones were sequenced by immunoSEQ multiplex PCR, and TCRdb holds only the in-frame ones, with some missing. This sample carries 400,000 or so clones, approximately 91% of them seen once, and the ten largest clones take more than 3%. The material sequenced was peripheral blood, taken in a trial of Ad26.COV2.S vaccine versus placebo. Receptors originate from a person aged 18 to 59 who received the Ad26.COV2.S COVID-19 vaccine or a placebo.

V usage is TRBV5-4 and J usage is TRBJ2-7, with TRBD1 matching 9 bases. CDR3 length: 15 amino acids. In germline, CDR1 is SGHNT, CDR2 YYREEE (reference sequence). Trimming cost V 4 bases and J 0 bases; bases outside gene matches: 5. The CDR3 protein is CASSAGTGSSYEQYF. CDR3 DNA sequence: TGTGCCAGCAGCGCAGGGACAGGGTCCTCCTACGAGCAGTACTTC.

This chain connects TRBV4-1 to TRBJ1-6; D is unresolved. The CDR3 is made up of 20 amino acids. The V end was cut by 1 base, the J end by 0 bases, with 19 bases between. In germline, CDR1 is MGHRA, CDR2 YSYEKL. The CDR3 loop reads CASSQGPPGGESSYNSPLHF. The CDR3 DNA is TGCGCCAGCAGCCAAGGCCCCCCCGGCGGGGAGAGCTCCTATAATTCACCCCTCCACTTT.

V usage is TRBV6-5 and J usage is TRBJ1-1; 9 positions match TRBD1. There are 14 residues in the CDR3. Per germline, CDR1 MNHEY and CDR2 SVGAGI. Losses at the gene ends were 7 bases for V and 3 bases for J; bases not matched to a gene: 6. CDR3 loop: CASTQTGGHTEAFF. DNA for the CDR3: TGTGCCAGCACCCAGACAGGGGGGCACACTGAAGCTTTCTTT.

The chain carries TRBV19 and TRBJ1-5; TRBD1 matches 10 bases. This CDR3 region has 13 residues. J lost 6 bases, V lost 5 bases, and 1 base had no gene match. Germline V gene data show CDR1 as LNHDA and CDR2 as SQIVND (reference sequence). Written as DNA, the CDR3 is TGTGCCAGTAGTGGGACAGGGGTTCAGCCCCAGCATTTT. This gives the protein CASSGTGVQPQHF.

In this sample, this clone turned up once. The chain recombines TRBV5-1 with TRBJ2-7; tentative D call: TRBD1 (7 bases). Germline CDR1 reads SGHRS; CDR2 reads YFSETQ. V lost 2 bases to trimming and J lost 1 base, with 16 bases between them. The CDR3 has 16 amino acids. CDR3 sequence (DNA): TGCGCCAGCAGCTTCTCTGGTCCAGGGGGGTCCTACGAGCAGTACTTC. It translates to CASSFSGPGGSYEQYF. The full variable domain, its missing parts supplied by reference TRBV5-1 and TRBJ2-7, is KAGVTQTPRYLIKTRGQQVTLSCSPISGHRSVSWYQQTPGQGLQFLFEYFSETQRNKGNFPGRFSGRQFSNSRSEMNVSTLELGDSALYLCASSFSGPGGSYEQYFGPGTRLTVT.

The chain links TRBV7-8 to TRBJ1-2; TRBD1 matches at 12 bases. The CDR3 is 14 residues long. The germline V gene has CDR1 SGHVS and CDR2 FQNEAQ. With V trimmed by 5 bases and J by 6 bases, 4 bases remained unmatched. CDR3 bases: TGTGCCAGCAGCCAGGGACAGGGGGCTGATGGCTACACCTTC. This codes for CASSQGQGADGYTF. The whole variable domain, filled in from reference TRBV7-8 and TRBJ1-2, reads GAGVSQSPRYKVAKRGQDVALRCDPISGHVSLFWYQQALGQGPEFLTYFQNEAQLDKSGLPSDRFFAERPEGSVSTLKIQRTQQEDSAVYLCASSQGQGADGYTFGSGTRLTVV.